The clone carrying this TCR beta chain was counted a few times. What it binds is unknown. The data originate from a study of identical twins. All donors were healthy Caucasians. With 2 bases removed from V and 4 bases from J, the gap between germline ends came to 11 bases. CDR3 length: 15 residues. Each CDR3 protein gets one entry after TCRdb re-called the 5' RACE reads with MiXCR. Here the sample spans about 890,000 distinct CDR3 sequences, around 12% being singletons. Study-level points and caveats: Weaker excess twin sharing was observed in beta out-of-frame sequences.

In addition, the sample was reused for a study of yellow fever vaccine responses in identical twins.

The source is a woman aged 18-29 years in good health. This chain uses TRBV12-3 or TRBV12-4 with TRBJ2-2; D call uncertain. The sequenced sample was PBMCs. CDR3 protein: CASSLWGLSTGELFF. The CDR3 DNA reads as TGTGCCAGCAGTTTATGGGGTTTGAGCACCGGGGAGCTGTTTTTT.